This note documents a single T cell receptor beta chain sequence. Unique molecular identifiers tagged the TCRbeta library. MiXCR, run by TCRdb on the PCR reads, gives a single entry per CDR3 protein. This table holds some 490,000 distinct CDR3 sequences, around 12% found once. The data are from a study of T-cell reconstitution after alpha-beta-depleted transplantation in children. This CDR3 contains 13 residues. The V gene end was trimmed by 6 bases and the J gene end by 6 bases; junction bases not matched to a gene: 6. The specimen was PBMCs from the stem cell graft donor, collected from the stem cell graft. The chain uses TRBV12-3 or TRBV12-4 and TRBJ1-2; TRBD1 aligns across 8 bases. The origin of this receptor is a human donor who donated a stem cell graft to a child with combined immunodeficiency. This chain's CDR3 is CASSLGQVDGYTF. The CDR3 nucleotides read TGTGCCAGCAGCCTGGGACAGGTAGATGGCTACACCTTC.